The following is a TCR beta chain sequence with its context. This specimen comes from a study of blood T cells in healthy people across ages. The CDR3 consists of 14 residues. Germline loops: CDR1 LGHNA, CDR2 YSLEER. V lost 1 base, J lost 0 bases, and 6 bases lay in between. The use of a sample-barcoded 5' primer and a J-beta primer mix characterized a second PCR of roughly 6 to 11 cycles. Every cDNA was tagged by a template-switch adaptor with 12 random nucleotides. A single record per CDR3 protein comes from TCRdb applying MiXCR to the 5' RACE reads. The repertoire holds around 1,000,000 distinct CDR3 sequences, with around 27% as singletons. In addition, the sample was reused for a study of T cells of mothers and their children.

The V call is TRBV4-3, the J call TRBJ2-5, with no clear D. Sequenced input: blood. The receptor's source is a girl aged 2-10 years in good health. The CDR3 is CASSQARNQETQYF. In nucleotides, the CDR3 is TGCGCCAGCAGCCAAGCGAGGAACCAAGAGACCCAGTACTTC.